This paragraph reports one TCR beta chain. No antigen is known for it. This sample stems from a study of siplizumab effects on memory and regulatory T cells. General study findings and limits: Controls showed an average of approximately 27% Treg-derived mappable alloreactive CD4+ clones, while siplizumab showed about 75%.

The method was immunoSEQ multiplex PCR; TCRdb's version includes in-frame clones alone and lacks a portion of them. Of 95,000 to 110,000 clones detected, about 93% appear once; the ten largest clones hold 0.62%. Sequencing used Tregs sorted from blood. The receptor's source is a human donor in good health.

CDR3 amino acids: CASSQRAGDYGYTF. CDR3 nucleotides: TGCGCCAGCAGCCAACGTGCAGGGGACTATGGCTACACCTTC. This chain joins TRBV4-1 and TRBJ1-2; maybe TRBD1 (6 bases). Germline V lookup: CDR1 MGHRA, CDR2 YSYEKL. Trimming left V 2 bases short and J 3 bases short, with 10 bases between. The CDR3 consists of 14 residues.